Each of the 30 T cell receptor beta chains below was sequenced from the same sample in a study of graft-versus-host responses after intestinal transplantation. Here immunoSEQ multiplex PCR was the method, and the copy in TCRdb shows in-frame clones only, minus some. The data hold approximately 15,000 clones, with roughly 74% observed a single time. Graft material was processed, releasing intraepithelial and lamina propria lymphocytes. Sample: ileum tissue, taken 14 days after transplant. These TCRs come from a human patient who received an intestinal transplant, so some T cells may come from the graft donor.

This chain links TRBV19 with TRBJ1-5; D call uncertain. Germline V gene lookup returns CDR1 LNHDA and CDR2 SQIVND (reference sequence). CDR3 length equals 13 residues. V was clipped by 6 bases and J by 3 bases, with 9 bases between them. The CDR3 protein is CASRFRNNQPQHF. DNA of the CDR3: TGTGCCAGTAGATTCAGGAACAATCAGCCCCAGCATTTT.

The sample holds a few counts of this clone. This chain connects TRBV30 to TRBJ2-5; 9 nucleotides line up with TRBD1. Germline CDR1 is GTSNPN and CDR2 is SVGIG (reference sequence). V was pared by 5 bases and J by 3 bases, with 10 bases of the junction left unmatched. This CDR3 has 15 residues. The CDR3: CAWAPGGTGKETQYF. CDR3 nucleotide sequence: TGTGCCTGGGCCCCAGGGGGGACAGGGAAAGAGACCCAGTACTTC.

This clone was found a few times. The J gene is TRBJ1-1, the V gene TRBV5-6, with 10 nucleotides matching TRBD1. Germline V gives CDR1 SGHDT, CDR2 YYEEEE. V lost 6 bases and J lost 1; bases outside the gene matches: 12. The CDR3 is 17 residues long. This chain's CDR3 is CASNPGGTGVKNTEAFF. CDR3 sequence (DNA): TGTGCCAGCAACCCGGGCGGGACAGGGGTAAAGAACACTGAAGCTTTCTTT.

This clone was seen only a few times. The V and J genes are TRBV30 and TRBJ1-2, with unresolved D. V was cut by 0 bases and J by 7 bases, with 6 bases left in between. This CDR3 has 11 amino acids. In germline, CDR1 is GTSNPN, CDR2 SVGIG (reference sequence). The CDR3 DNA reads as TGTGCCTGGAGTGTTGGGAGTGGCTACACCTTC. Its translation: CAWSVGSGYTF.

This clone was counted a single time. The CDR3 spells CASSLLTGTGSEAFF. CDR3 in DNA: TGTGCCAGCAGTTTACTGACAGGGACAGGGAGTGAAGCTTTCTTT. This rearrangement joins TRBV28 to TRBJ1-1; TRBD1 matches at 9 bases. Trimming cost V 2 bases and J 7 bases; bases outside gene matches: 8. The CDR3 contains 15 residues. Germline V CDR1 and CDR2: MDHEN, SYDVKM.

The rearrangement joins TRBV19 to TRBJ2-1, with D unclear. V was shortened by 5 bases and J by 5 bases, with 16 bases between the two germline ends. This CDR3 is 15 amino acids long. Looked up from germline, CDR1 is LNHDA and CDR2 is SQIVND (reference sequence). The CDR3 loop reads CASSGQRLIDNEQFF. CDR3 DNA: TGTGCCAGTAGTGGGCAAAGGCTAATAGACAATGAGCAGTTCTTC. Full variable domain (rest looked up from reference TRBV19 and TRBJ2-1): DGGITQSPKYLFRKEGQNVTLSCEQNLNHDAMYWYRQDPGQGLRLIYYSQIVNDFQKGDIAEGYSVSREKKESFPLTVTSAQKNPTAFYLCASSGQRLIDNEQFFGPGTRLTVL.

V and J are TRBV30 and TRBJ2-7; D remains ambiguous. The CDR3 length is 12 residues. The ends were cut back, 2 bases at V and 9 bases at J, with 14 bases in the middle. Germline CDR1 is GTSNPN and CDR2 is SVGIG (reference sequence). CDR3 DNA sequence: TGTGCCTGGAGTTCTGGGCCCGTAGGGCAGTACTTC. Translated, it gives CAWSSGPVGQYF. The entire variable domain, with the rest obtained from reference TRBV30 and TRBJ2-7, is as follows: SQTIHQWPATLVQPVGSPLSLECTVEGTSNPNLYWYRQAAGRGLQLLFYSVGIGQISSEVPQNLSASRPQDRQFILSSKKLLLSDSGFYLCAWSSGPVGQYFGPGTRLTVT.

Only one count was recorded for this clone. The chain carries TRBV5-1 and TRBJ2-1; 9 bases fit TRBD2. Unmatched junction bases numbered 5, after V lost 0 bases and J lost 7 bases. CDR1 and CDR2 (germline): SGHRS, YFSETQ. This CDR3 spans 15 amino acids. CDR3 loop: CASSLAGSGSNEQFF. DNA for the CDR3: TGCGCCAGCAGCTTGGCCGGTAGCGGGAGTAATGAGCAGTTCTTC.

The genes are TRBV6-5 and TRBJ2-1; 12 bases align to TRBD2. Germline-derived CDR1 and CDR2 are MNHEY and SVGAGI. The CDR3 consists of 16 residues. The V segment lost 4 bases and the J segment 6 bases; nucleotides outside the gene matches: 7. The CDR3 DNA sequence: TGTGCCAGCAGTTCCCCTAGCGGGAGGGCCATCAATGAGCAGTTCTTC. Translating gives CASSSPSGRAINEQFF.

This clone is a singleton in its sample. The CDR3 region is CASSIGLADYLGNEQFF. The DNA for the CDR3 is TGTGCCAGTAGTATCGGACTAGCGGATTACTTGGGCAATGAGCAGTTCTTC. This chain joins TRBV19 and TRBJ2-1; 10 bases are shared with TRBD2. Germline loops: CDR1 LNHDA, CDR2 SQIVND (reference sequence). The V gene end was trimmed by 3 bases and the J gene end by 6 bases; junction bases not matched to a gene: 11. The CDR3 sequence is 17 residues long.

The V and J genes are TRBV11-2 and TRBJ1-6; 7 nucleotides agree with TRBD1. This CDR3 region has 15 residues. CDR1 is SGHAT, CDR2 FQNNGV, per germline. V dropped 3 bases and J dropped 7; count of bases not matched to a gene: 6. CDR3 DNA sequence: TGTGCCAGCAGCTTTACGGGACAGAAAAATTCACCCCTCCACTTT. It codes for CASSFTGQKNSPLHF.

The chain links TRBV27 to TRBJ1-1, with D perhaps TRBD1 (5 bases). V was pared by 5 bases and J by 3 bases, with 10 bases between. From germline, CDR1 is MNHEY and CDR2 SMNVEV (reference sequence). The CDR3 is 13 residues long. The CDR3 coding sequence is TGTGCCAGCAGTGGGGGGACCCACACTGAAGCTTTCTTT. It specifies CASSGGTHTEAFF.

The chain joins TRBV20-1 to TRBJ2-4; a possible D gene is TRBD1 (5 bases). Per germline, CDR1 DFQATT and CDR2 SNEGSKA (reference sequence). V was clipped by 2 bases and J by 9 bases, with 8 bases between them. The CDR3 covers 11 residues. Written as DNA, the CDR3 is TGCAGTGCTAGAATCCAGGGCATTCAGTACTTC. Its protein product is CSARIQGIQYF.

The chain employs TRBV7-9 and TRBJ2-2; D unresolved. Germline CDR1 and CDR2: SEHNR and FQNEAQ (reference sequence). The CDR3 runs to 15 residues. The V gene lost 5 bases and the J gene lost 7 bases, with 17 bases spanning the gap. CDR3 sequence reads: CASSPPGVSVGELFF. CDR3 bases: TGTGCCAGCAGCCCCCCCGGAGTCTCGGTCGGGGAGCTGTTTTTT.

This chain links TRBV27 with TRBJ1-1; 8 nucleotides agree with TRBD1. The germline V gene encodes CDR1 MNHEY and CDR2 SMNVEV (reference sequence). The CDR3 length is 14 residues. V shed 4 bases, J shed 5 bases, and the junction held 6 bases outside the gene matches. The CDR3 protein is CASSSTRGLTEAFF. In nucleotides, the CDR3 is TGTGCCAGCAGTTCAACCAGGGGGCTGACTGAAGCTTTCTTT.

The chain joins TRBV7-9 to TRBJ1-4, with TRBD1 identical over 9 bases. Germline-derived CDR1 and CDR2 are SEHNR and FQNEAQ (reference sequence). Losses at the gene ends were 6 bases for V and 8 bases for J; bases not matched to a gene: 10. This CDR3 spans 15 amino acids. CDR3 amino acids: CASSYPDRGDEKLFF. The CDR3 coding sequence is TGTGCCAGCAGTTACCCCGACAGGGGGGACGAAAAACTGTTTTTT. Filled out from reference TRBV7-9 and TRBJ1-4, the complete variable domain reads DTGVSQNPRHKITKRGQNVTFRCDPISEHNRLYWYRQTLGQGPEFLTYFQNEAQLEKSRLLSDRFSAERPKGSFSTLEIQRTEQGDSAMYLCASSYPDRGDEKLFFGSGTQLSVL.

V usage is TRBV19 and J usage is TRBJ2-7; 9 nucleotides align to TRBD2. Germline V gene data show CDR1 as LNHDA and CDR2 as SQIVND (reference sequence). This CDR3 has 14 residues. Trimming removed 3 bases from V and 2 bases from J; junction bases left unmatched: 2. The CDR3 region has the DNA TGTGCCAGTAGTATGTCTAGCGGGACCTACGAGCAGTACTTC. This translates into CASSMSSGTYEQYF.

CDR3 sequence reads: CAWSVGGRKNSPLHF. DNA of the CDR3: TGTGCCTGGAGTGTGGGGGGGCGCAAGAATTCACCCCTCCACTTT. The rearrangement links TRBV30 to TRBJ1-6; weak D call: TRBD1 (6 bases). The germline CDR1 and CDR2 sequences are GTSNPN and SVGIG (reference sequence). Trimming took off 0 bases at V and 7 bases at J, with 13 bases between the two ends. CDR3 length: 15 amino acids.

The chain employs TRBV5-8 and TRBJ2-2; D unclear. The V and J ends lost 4 bases and 0 bases respectively, with 7 bases between them. Germline V lookup: CDR1 SGHTS, CDR2 YDEGEE. CDR3 length: 14 amino acids. CDR3 amino acids: CASSAWSNTGELFF. In DNA form, the CDR3 reads TGTGCCAGCAGCGCATGGTCGAACACCGGGGAGCTGTTTTTT. The variable domain in full, completed from reference TRBV5-8 and TRBJ2-2, reads EAGVTQSPTHLIKTRGQQATLRCSPISGHTSVYWYQQALGLGLQFLLWYDEGEERNRGNFPPRFSGRQFPNYSSELNVNALELEDSALYLCASSAWSNTGELFFGEGSRLTVL.

V is TRBV30 and J is TRBJ2-2; D remains unclear. The CDR3 covers 12 residues. Germline assignment: CDR1 GTSNPN and CDR2 SVGIG (reference sequence). Deletions cut 4 bases from V and 5 bases from J, with 8 bases between. CDR3: CAWTVGTGELFF. CDR3 nucleotides: TGTGCCTGGACAGTGGGAACCGGGGAGCTGTTTTTT.

V gene TRBV5-1 combines with J gene TRBJ1-1; D call uncertain. Germline-derived CDR1 and CDR2 are SGHRS and YFSETQ. This CDR3 comprises 15 residues. V was trimmed by 0 bases and J by 10 bases, leaving 19 bases between them. CDR3 loop: CASSLAEGGLSGAFF. The DNA for the CDR3 is TGCGCCAGCAGCTTGGCTGAGGGAGGGCTGTCGGGAGCTTTCTTT.

The chain couples TRBV13 to TRBJ2-7; D might be TRBD1 (6 bases). The V end lost 1 base, the J end lost 2 bases, and 12 bases lay between the germline ends. The length of the CDR3 is 15 residues. Germline V lookup: CDR1 PRHDT, CDR2 FYEKMQ (reference sequence). In DNA form, the CDR3 reads TGTGCCAGCAGCTTAGTCTCAGGGGCAGCCTACGAGCAGTACTTC. This encodes CASSLVSGAAYEQYF.

The rearrangement links TRBV7-9 to TRBJ2-2; D is ambiguous. Trimming shortened V by 2 bases and J by 4 bases, and 11 bases separated the two germline ends. There are 15 residues in the CDR3. Germline CDR1 SEHNR, CDR2 FQNEAQ (reference sequence). CDR3 sequence (DNA): TGTGCCAGCAGCTTAATGGGGTGGGGCACCGGGGAGCTGTTTTTT. Its protein is CASSLMGWGTGELFF.

The V call is TRBV4-1, the J call TRBJ2-1; 7 bases are shared with TRBD2. The CDR3 is 16 residues long. V lost 4 bases and J lost 0; bases outside the gene matches: 6. From germline, CDR1 is MGHRA and CDR2 YSYEKL. The CDR3 DNA reads TGCGCCAGCAGCCCCTCGAGCGGGAACTCCTACAATGAGCAGTTCTTC. Translating it yields CASSPSSGNSYNEQFF.

This chain uses TRBV29-1 with TRBJ2-1; 7 positions agree with TRBD1. Losses at the gene ends were 6 bases for V and 9 bases for J; bases not matched to a gene: 8. The CDR3 has 12 residues. Looked up from germline, CDR1 is SQVTM and CDR2 is ANQGSEA. The DNA of the CDR3 is TGCAGCGTCCGACAGGGACCGATTGAGCAGTTCTTC. Translation gives CSVRQGPIEQFF.

The chain has TRBV13 and TRBJ2-3; D perhaps matches TRBD1 (6 bases). The CDR3 loop spans 14 amino acids. With 4 bases removed from V and 5 bases from J, the gap between germline ends came to 13 bases. Germline V gives CDR1 PRHDT, CDR2 FYEKMQ (reference sequence). CDR3 protein: CASSSGTPRDTQYF. As DNA, the CDR3 is TGTGCCAGCAGCTCCGGGACACCTAGAGATACGCAGTATTTT.

This rearrangement joins TRBV5-6 to TRBJ2-1; 9 positions match TRBD2. The CDR3 runs 15 residues. Germline V gene sequence: CDR1 SGHDT, CDR2 YYEEEE. V gave up 2 bases and J gave up 6 bases; unmatched junction bases: 6. CDR3 in DNA: TGTGCCAGCAGCTTAAAGCGGGAGGCTATCAATGAGCAGTTCTTC. Amino acids: CASSLKREAINEQFF.

The chain recombines TRBV19 with TRBJ2-7; D is undetermined. CDR1 LNHDA and CDR2 SQIVND come from the germline V gene (reference sequence). The CDR3 loop spans 13 amino acids. The V and J ends lost 2 bases and 5 bases respectively, with 10 bases between them. The CDR3 here is CASSISGWDEQYF. The CDR3 DNA sequence: TGTGCCAGTAGTATATCCGGGTGGGACGAGCAGTACTTC.

The chain couples TRBV27 to TRBJ1-2; D is undetermined. The V end was cut by 5 bases, the J end by 8 bases, with 15 bases between. Germline V gene sequence: CDR1 MNHEY, CDR2 SMNVEV (reference sequence). This CDR3 has 13 residues. CDR3 sequence: CASSAAGFSGYTF. In nucleotides, the CDR3 is TGTGCCAGCAGTGCCGCCGGGTTTAGCGGCTACACCTTC.

The CDR3 loop is CASSRELNEKLFF. The CDR3 DNA reads as TGTGCCAGCAGTAGGGAACTCAATGAAAAACTGTTTTTT. This chain uses TRBV2 with TRBJ1-4; D unclear. V gave up 5 bases and J gave up 5 bases, with 9 bases separating them. From germline, CDR1 is SNHLY and CDR2 FYNNEI. This CDR3 region has 13 residues.